The rows below give T cell receptor beta chains drawn from one sample of a study of OX40 agonist ivuxolimab in advanced cancers. Produced via immunoSEQ multiplex PCR; TCRdb's table is partial and in-frame only. The repertoire has fewer than 200,000 clones, approximately 94% of them found once; the top ten carry approximately 0.32%. This sample comprised CD4+ or CD8+ T cells sorted from blood, obtained in a trial of the OX40 agonist ivuxolimab. These receptors came from an adult with an advanced solid tumor such as melanoma, head and neck, liver or kidney cancer. CDR3s leave out the opening cysteine and the closing phenylalanine or tryptophan. A row's size may be missing; if present it is once, few, many or a size class.

TRBV4-1	TRBJ2-1	-	ASRYGTGRALGNEQF
TRBV6-4	TRBJ1-1	-	ASSTGAYTEAF
TRBV4-3	TRBJ1-1	-	ASSRTGTSNTEAF
TRBV7-2	TRBJ2-1	-	ASSLSGVNEQF
TRBV5-4	TRBJ1-6	-	ASSQGRGERAPLH
TRBV18	TRBJ2-5	-	ASSPGTGDSETQY
TRBV18	TRBJ1-3	-	ASSPWDTGSGNTIY
TRBV28	TRBJ1-2	-	ASNAPEGDVEFLGYT
TRBV6-5	TRBJ1-2	once	ASRGRLYGYT
TRBV7-3	TRBJ2-4	-	ASSLGGSNAQDIQY
TRBV7-6	TRBJ2-2	-	ASSSPGLRSGELF
TRBV5-1	TRBJ2-7	-	ASSLGTVTYEQY
TRBV19	TRBJ2-3	-	ASRRPGTSTDTQY
TRBV6-6	TRBJ2-1	once	ASSPPTSGGADEQF